Following are 23 T cell receptor beta chains from one sample sequenced in a study of CD8 T cells in Susac syndrome. RNA amounts of 0.5 to 1 ug underwent reverse transcription with random hexamers. From the immunoSEQ multiplex PCR reads, TCRdb called clonotypes with MiXCR, one entry per CDR3 protein. The profile shows tens of thousands of distinct CDR3 sequences, 95% of them singletons. The sample taken for sequencing was CD8+ T cells from PBMCs. All receptors come from a human donor with Susac syndrome.

The chain employs TRBV20-1 and TRBJ2-7; 8 positions agree with TRBD2. Looked up from germline, CDR1 is DFQATT and CDR2 is SNEGSKA (reference sequence). This CDR3 has 15 amino acids. J gave up 5 bases and V 3 bases, and 12 bases lay outside the gene matches. The CDR3 nucleotides read TGCAGTGCTAGGGATGAGCGGGAGAGACCCAACGAGCAGTACTTC. Its protein product is CSARDERERPNEQYF.

The V and J genes are TRBV7-9 and TRBJ2-5; D unresolved. CDR1 and CDR2 from the germline V gene are SEHNR and FQNEAQ (reference sequence). V shed 0 bases and J shed 5 bases, with 7 bases lying between them. The CDR3 extends over 13 amino acids. The CDR3 DNA reads TGTGCCAGCAGCTTAGCTGGATACGAGACCCAGTACTTC. Amino acids: CASSLAGYETQYF.

The chain has TRBV20-1 and TRBJ2-1; no clear D gene. CDR3 length: 14 amino acids. V was clipped by 3 bases and J by 6 bases, with 15 bases between them. Germline assignment: CDR1 DFQATT and CDR2 SNEGSKA (reference sequence). As DNA, the CDR3 is TGCAGTGCTAGCAACCTCCTAGGACCCAATGAGCAGTTCTTC. Translating it yields CSASNLLGPNEQFF.

V is TRBV28 and J is TRBJ1-2; D gene uncertain. Germline V CDR1 and CDR2: MDHEN, SYDVKM. CDR3 length: 16 residues. Trimming cost V 4 bases and J 1 base, with 16 bases left between them. The CDR3 region has the DNA TGTGCCAGCAGTTCCGAACAGCATTTCTTTAACTATGGCTACACCTTC. Translation: CASSSEQHFFNYGYTF.

This rearrangement joins TRBV5-4 to TRBJ2-3; either TRBD1 or TRBD2 may fit D (5 bases each). Trimming removed 4 bases from V and 1 base from J, with 16 bases in between. Germline assignment: CDR1 SGHNT and CDR2 YYREEE (reference sequence). This CDR3 comprises 16 residues. CDR3 residues: CASSQARGWGTDTQYF. The CDR3 region has the DNA TGTGCCAGCAGCCAGGCGAGGGGTTGGGGCACAGATACGCAGTATTTT.

The chain recombines TRBV20-1 with TRBJ1-1, with TRBD1 matching over 9 bases. The CDR3 contains 15 residues. Germline CDR1 and CDR2: DFQATT and SNEGSKA (reference sequence). The V gene end was trimmed by 0 bases and the J gene end by 1 base; junction bases not matched to a gene: 3. DNA for the CDR3: TGCAGTGCTAGAGATTGGGACAGGGAGAACACTGAAGCTTTCTTT. The encoded protein is CSARDWDRENTEAFF.

The chain recombines TRBV9 with TRBJ2-6; no clear D. The V gene lost 0 bases and the J gene lost 3 bases, with 4 bases spanning the gap. Germline V CDR1 and CDR2: SGDLS, YYNGEE. CDR3 length equals 14 residues. CDR3 DNA sequence: TGTGCCAGCAGCGTAGAAGGTGGGGCCAACGTCCTGACTTTC. Translating gives CASSVEGGANVLTF.

The chain carries TRBV29-1 and TRBJ2-2; 8 bases line up with TRBD1. Looked up from germline, CDR1 is SQVTM and CDR2 is ANQGSEA. The J segment lost 2 bases and the V segment lost 7 bases, leaving 6 bases of the junction unmatched. This CDR3 region has 14 residues. DNA of the CDR3: TGCAGCGCCTCCGGACAGGGAAACACCGGGGAGCTGTTTTTT. As protein: CSASGQGNTGELFF.

The chain is built from TRBV5-6 and TRBJ2-7, with 9 bases matching TRBD2. CDR1 is SGHDT and CDR2 is YYEEEE in the germline V gene. The CDR3 runs 15 residues. Trimming removed 3 bases from V and 2 bases from J; junction bases left unmatched: 6. CDR3 DNA: TGTGCCAGCAGCTATCGGACTAGCGAAACCTACGAGCAGTACTTC. Translation gives CASSYRTSETYEQYF.

The V gene is TRBV30, the J gene TRBJ2-5; D not resolved. Germline CDR1 and CDR2: GTSNPN and SVGIG (reference sequence). This CDR3 is 11 amino acids long. Trimming pared 0 bases from V and 5 bases from J, leaving 4 bases between. The CDR3 bases are TGTGCCTGGAGTGTAGGCGAGACCCAGTACTTC. Encoded protein: CAWSVGETQYF.

The rearrangement joins TRBV13 to TRBJ1-1; D is uncertain. Germline V gene lookup returns CDR1 PRHDT and CDR2 FYEKMQ (reference sequence). Trimming took off 5 bases at V and 0 bases at J, with 10 bases between the two ends. This CDR3 is built from 14 residues. The CDR3 nucleotides are TGTGCCAGCAGCCACGGACGGATGAACACTGAAGCTTTCTTT. Its protein product is CASSHGRMNTEAFF.

This chain connects TRBV7-2 to TRBJ1-1, with 7 bases matching TRBD1. CDR1 is SGHTA and CDR2 is FQGNSA in the germline V gene. The J segment lost 6 bases and the V segment lost 0 bases, leaving 7 bases of the junction unmatched. The CDR3 contains 15 residues. CDR3 sequence reads: CASSLAQGVRSEAFF. The CDR3 coding sequence is TGTGCCAGCAGCTTAGCGCAGGGGGTTAGGTCTGAAGCTTTCTTT.

The chain employs TRBV7-9 and TRBJ2-7, with no clear D. V was cut by 4 bases and J by 4 bases, with 14 bases left in between. The CDR3 consists of 14 residues. The germline V gene encodes CDR1 SEHNR and CDR2 FQNEAQ (reference sequence). The DNA for the CDR3 is TGTGCCAGCAGCTCACAAGAACAGCTTTACGAGCAGTACTTC. It translates to CASSSQEQLYEQYF. The full variable domain, in which reference TRBV7-9 and TRBJ2-7 provide the parts outside the CDR3, is DTGVSQNPRHKITKRGQNVTFRCDPISEHNRLYWYRQTLGQGPEFLTYFQNEAQLEKSRLLSDRFSAERPKGSFSTLEIQRTEQGDSAMYLCASSSQEQLYEQYFGPGTRLTVT.

This sequence joins TRBV9 and TRBJ1-2; D is unclear. V lost 1 base and J 6 bases, leaving 7 bases between the germline ends. The CDR3 is 12 residues long. The germline V gene has CDR1 SGDLS and CDR2 YYNGEE. CDR3 nucleotides: TGTGCCAGCAGCGTATTCACCCATGGCTACACCTTC. Translating gives CASSVFTHGYTF.

This chain joins TRBV30 and TRBJ2-7; possible D gene TRBD1, 6 bases. V shed 1 base and J shed 3 bases, with 16 bases lying between them. CDR3 length: 15 residues. Looked up from germline, CDR1 is GTSNPN and CDR2 is SVGIG (reference sequence). CDR3 amino acids: CAWSAATSQGYEQYF. As DNA, the CDR3 is TGTGCCTGGAGTGCCGCCACGTCACAGGGCTACGAGCAGTACTTC. The whole variable domain, remainder taken from reference TRBV30 and TRBJ2-7, is SQTIHQWPATLVQPVGSPLSLECTVEGTSNPNLYWYRQAAGRGLQLLFYSVGIGQISSEVPQNLSASRPQDRQFILSSKKLLLSDSGFYLCAWSAATSQGYEQYFGPGTRLTVT.

The rearrangement links TRBV4-1 to TRBJ2-7; D gene ambiguous. Between the trimmed V and J ends, which lost 1 base and 0 bases, there was a span of 10 bases. The CDR3 consists of 15 residues. CDR1 and CDR2 from the germline V gene are MGHRA and YSYEKL. CDR3 protein: CASSQGVFGSYEQYF. The CDR3 coding sequence is TGCGCCAGCAGCCAAGGGGTTTTCGGCTCCTACGAGCAGTACTTC.

This sequence joins TRBV12-3 or TRBV12-4 and TRBJ2-7, with TRBD1 matching 7 bases. V was clipped by 6 bases and J by 2 bases; unmatched bases: 7. This CDR3 is 14 amino acids long. CDR3 residues: CASSPGTEAYEQYF. The DNA of the CDR3 is TGTGCCAGCAGCCCAGGGACAGAAGCCTACGAGCAGTACTTC.

J is TRBJ2-1 and V is TRBV7-9, with D perhaps being TRBD1 or TRBD2 (5 bases each). V dropped 2 bases and J dropped 0 bases, with 17 bases sitting between them. Germline V CDR1 and CDR2: SEHNR, FQNEAQ (reference sequence). This CDR3 has 18 residues. The CDR3 DNA reads as TGTGCCAGCAGCTTATCGGACCCCCCGGGGCCCTCCTACAATGAGCAGTTCTTC. This translates into CASSLSDPPGPSYNEQFF.

CDR3 DNA: TGTGCCATCAGTTGGGACACTACCTACGAGCAGTACTTC. This gives the protein CAISWDTTYEQYF. The chain uses TRBV10-3 and TRBJ2-7, with D possibly matching TRBD1 (6 bases). Trimming took 5 bases from V and 2 from J, leaving 10 bases between them. This CDR3 region has 13 residues. Germline V gives CDR1 ENHRY, CDR2 SYGVKD.

The V call is TRBV27, the J call TRBJ2-7; 7 nucleotides agree with TRBD1. After removal of 3 bases from V and 5 bases from J, the junction contained 7 bases not matched to a gene. Germline CDR1 and CDR2: MNHEY and SMNVEV (reference sequence). CDR3 length equals 14 residues. Here the CDR3 DNA reads TGTGCCAGCAGTTTCCCGGGACAGTTTAACGAGCAGTACTTC. As protein: CASSFPGQFNEQYF.

This sequence joins TRBV9 and TRBJ2-5; 10 bases are a match to TRBD2. The CDR3 extends over 15 amino acids. V gave up 0 bases and J gave up 5 bases; unmatched junction bases: 4. CDR1 is SGDLS and CDR2 is YYNGEE in the germline V gene. The CDR3 DNA is TGTGCCAGCAGCGTAGGGACTAGCGGCGTGGAGACCCAGTACTTC. It is translated as CASSVGTSGVETQYF.

The chain uses TRBV25-1 and TRBJ2-7; TRBD1 aligns across 8 bases. There are 13 residues in the CDR3. V was pared by 5 bases and J by 5 bases, with 5 bases of the junction left unmatched. The germline CDR1 and CDR2 sequences are MGHDK and SYGVNS. CDR3 DNA sequence: TGTGCCAGCAGTAATCCAGGGGGCAACGAGCAGTACTTC. Amino acid sequence: CASSNPGGNEQYF.

This chain connects TRBV3-1 to TRBJ1-2; D remains unclear. The CDR3 spans 14 residues. Germline values: CDR1 LGHDT, CDR2 YNNKEL (reference sequence). Trimming pared 6 bases from V and 3 bases from J, leaving 14 bases between. The CDR3 bases are TGTGCCAGCAGGAGAACAGTGGCTGACTATGGCTACACCTTC. As protein: CASRRTVADYGYTF.